This T cell receptor (beta chain) was recovered during a study of B cell selection in AIRE deficiency. Points from the study as a whole: Around 30% of healthy-shared Treg TCRbeta sequences appeared in patient Tconv cells.

Regulatory T cells were sorted as CD4+CD25hiCD127low/negative. Assay used: immunoSEQ multiplex PCR; TCRdb lists only in-frame clones, some missing. The data contain 15,000 or so clones, just over 90% of them singletons. The CDR3 has 17 residues. V lost 3 bases and J lost 3; bases outside the gene matches: 8. Germline assignment: CDR1 GTSNPN and CDR2 SVGIG (reference sequence). Concerning this clone: What it binds is not known.

The sample consisted of Tregs sorted from PBMCs. This TCR came from a human donor with AIRE deficiency. The V gene is TRBV30, the J gene TRBJ2-3, with TRBD2 matching 14 bases. CDR3 DNA: TGTGCCTGGAGCCCCCGACTAGCGGGAGGGCCGACAGATACGCAGTATTTT. Amino acid sequence: CAWSPRLAGGPTDTQYF.